The clone carrying this T cell receptor (beta chain) appeared many times. Its cognate antigen is unknown. The junction departs from the called germline gene at one end, perhaps through a read error. This entry comes from a study of molecular identifiers for immune sequencing clone quantification. Germline values: CDR1 SQVTM, CDR2 ANQGSEA. CDR3 length: 15 amino acids. Points from the study as a whole: Highly expanded clone sizes could be underestimated through barcode sharing by identical TCR molecules.

In TCRdb, the PCR reads were re-called with MiXCR into one record per CDR3 protein. The table includes hundreds of thousands of distinct CDR3 sequences, over 20% detected once. Sample: naive CD8+ T cells from blood, with Jurkat cell RNA spiked in. Noted subset: FACS-sorted CD8+CD4-CCR7+CD45RA+ naive T cells. This chain links TRBV29-1 with TRBJ2-3; 12 nucleotides align to TRBD2. The receptor was derived from a human donor in good health. Some libraries in this study had Jurkat cell RNA spiked in. The CDR3 loop is CSVETTSGSSDAQYF. CDR3 in DNA: TGCAGCGTTGAAACGACTAGCGGGAGTTCAGATGCGCAGTATTTT.